Each of the 18 T cell receptor beta chains below was sequenced from the same sample in a study of T-cell reconstitution after alpha-beta-depleted transplantation in children. A library of TCRbeta sequences, prepared with unique molecular identifiers, was generated. TCRdb used MiXCR to reprocess the PCR reads, holding one entry per CDR3 protein. This sample has a few hundred thousand distinct CDR3 sequences, with over 20% found just once. This sample comprised PBMCs, mostly from graft donor cells, obtained 180 days after TCRalphabeta/CD19-depleted stem cell transplant. The receptors come from a male patient younger than 18 who had a stem cell transplant for acute lymphoblastic leukemia, so the T cells may come from the graft donor.

The table lists this clonotype with a count of one. The chain uses TRBV18 and TRBJ2-7; no reliable D call. Deletions cut 2 bases from V and 3 bases from J, with 11 bases between. This CDR3 is built from 14 residues. Germline lookup yields CDR1 KGHSH and CDR2 LQKENI. The CDR3 sequence is CASSPGSANYEQYF. The CDR3 DNA sequence: TGTGCCAGCTCACCAGGGTCGGCAAACTACGAGCAGTACTTC.

The chain recombines TRBV29-1 with TRBJ2-3; 10 positions match TRBD2. Germline CDR1 and CDR2: SQVTM and ANQGSEA. V gave up 4 bases and J gave up 4 bases; unmatched junction bases: 5. CDR3 length: 14 amino acids. CDR3 protein: CSVGLAGVADTQYF. The CDR3 coding sequence is TGCAGCGTTGGGCTAGCGGGAGTTGCAGATACGCAGTATTTT.

This clonotype has only a few counts. The V and J genes are TRBV12-3 or TRBV12-4 and TRBJ2-7; TRBD2 matches 9 bases. This CDR3 comprises 15 residues. With V trimmed by 5 bases and J by 3 bases, 8 bases remained unmatched. CDR3 in amino acids: CASSNSGSLLYEQYF. CDR3 DNA sequence: TGTGCCAGCAGTAATAGCGGGAGCCTACTCTACGAGCAGTACTTC.

The table lists this clonotype with a few counts. The chain employs TRBV7-9 and TRBJ1-2; 8 nucleotides align to TRBD1. V trimming: 6 bases; J trimming: 2 bases; junction bases outside the gene matches: 8. Germline V gene lookup returns CDR1 SEHNR and CDR2 FQNEAQ (reference sequence). The CDR3 is made up of 15 amino acids. DNA of the CDR3: TGTGCCAGCAGTTCTCCCGACAGGGGCAACTATGGCTACACCTTC. It specifies CASSSPDRGNYGYTF.

This clonotype turned up a few times. V gene TRBV2 combines with J gene TRBJ2-3, with 7 bases that match TRBD2. V was clipped by 5 bases and J by 0 bases; unmatched bases: 5. The CDR3 is 15 amino acids. Germline V lookup: CDR1 SNHLY, CDR2 FYNNEI. In nucleotides, the CDR3 is TGTGCCAGCAGTCCTAGAGCGGGAAGCACAGATACGCAGTATTTT. This encodes CASSPRAGSTDTQYF.

The chain is built from TRBV7-9 and TRBJ1-5, with 10 bases aligning to TRBD1. Germline CDR1 is SEHNR and CDR2 is FQNEAQ (reference sequence). Germline trimming cut 1 base from V and 4 bases from J; bases unmatched to any gene: 7. The CDR3 contains 17 residues. CDR3 sequence (DNA): TGTGCCAGCAGCTTAGAAGGGACAGGGGTCCTGAATCAGCCCCAGCATTTT. Its translation is CASSLEGTGVLNQPQHF.

This clonotype was counted only a few times. This chain uses TRBV7-9 with TRBJ2-7; 14 nucleotides agree with TRBD2. V shed 5 bases, J shed 4 bases, and the junction held 4 bases outside the gene matches. This CDR3 has 15 residues. Looked up from germline, CDR1 is SEHNR and CDR2 is FQNEAQ (reference sequence). The CDR3 sequence: CASSRLAGGPYEQYF. CDR3 nucleotide sequence: TGTGCCAGCAGCCGACTAGCGGGAGGGCCTTACGAGCAGTACTTC.

This chain links TRBV3-1 with TRBJ1-1; D gene ambiguous. Trimming took off 1 base at V and 7 bases at J, with 13 bases between the two ends. This CDR3 comprises 14 residues. CDR1 LGHDT and CDR2 YNNKEL come from the germline V gene (reference sequence). For the CDR3, the DNA is TGTGCCAGCAGCCAAGGTTTCCCCGGATATGAAGCTTTCTTT. Translated: CASSQGFPGYEAFF.

This clonotype was counted between two and nine times. This chain uses TRBV5-1 with TRBJ1-1; TRBD1 might be the D (5 bases). Germline CDR1 SGHRS, CDR2 YFSETQ. Trimming removed 2 bases from V and 1 base from J, with 9 bases in between. The CDR3 length is 14 residues. In nucleotides, the CDR3 is TGCGCCAGCAGCTTCGGGGGGGGGAACACTGAAGCTTTCTTT. Its protein is CASSFGGGNTEAFF.

The CDR3 DNA sequence: TGCGCCAGCAGCCAAGTAGGGACTAGACAACTCGAGCAGTACTTC. This codes for CASSQVGTRQLEQYF. The chain couples TRBV4-1 to TRBJ2-7; 8 nucleotides line up with TRBD2. The V and J ends lost 1 base and 6 bases, in that order; junction bases with no gene match: 8. The CDR3 is 15 amino acids. Germline CDR1 and CDR2: MGHRA and YSYEKL.

The chain uses TRBV20-1 and TRBJ2-1; the match to TRBD1 covers 9 bases. This CDR3 comprises 14 residues. From germline, CDR1 is DFQATT and CDR2 SNEGSKA (reference sequence). V lost 4 bases to trimming and J lost 12 bases; unmatched junction nucleotides: 13. The CDR3 nucleotides read TGCAGTGCTACCCGGGACAGGGTAATAGCAGGGCAGTTCTTC. This codes for CSATRDRVIAGQFF.

This sequence joins TRBV9 and TRBJ2-6; possible D gene TRBD2, 6 bases. The V end was cut by 6 bases, the J end by 1 base, with 8 bases between. The CDR3 is made up of 14 amino acids. The germline gives CDR1 SGDLS, CDR2 YYNGEE. The chain's CDR3 is CASKGGSGANVLTF. The CDR3 nucleotides read TGTGCCAGCAAAGGAGGGTCTGGGGCCAACGTCCTGACTTTC. Full variable domain (missing parts from reference TRBV9 and TRBJ2-6): DSGVTQTPKHLITATGQRVTLRCSPRSGDLSVYWYQQSLDQGLQFLIQYYNGEERAKGNILERFSAQQFPDLHSELNLSSLELGDSALYFCASKGGSGANVLTFGAGSRLTVL.

V gene TRBV11-1 combines with J gene TRBJ1-3; maybe TRBD1 (6 bases). Germline V gene lookup returns CDR1 SGHAT and CDR2 FQDESV (reference sequence). CDR3 size: 18 residues. V lost 1 base and J 0 bases, leaving 16 bases between the germline ends. CDR3 amino acids: CASSLVHVDSFSGNTIYF. In DNA, the CDR3 is TGTGCCAGCAGCTTAGTTCATGTGGACAGTTTCTCTGGAAACACCATATATTTT.

The CDR3, as DNA: TGTGCCAGCAGATTGACTGGCGCGGGTAATCAGCCCCAGCATTTT. Encoded protein: CASRLTGAGNQPQHF. The V and J genes are TRBV12-3 or TRBV12-4 and TRBJ1-5; D not certain. CDR3 length: 15 amino acids. V gave up 6 bases and J gave up 4 bases, with 16 bases separating them.

The rearrangement uses TRBV4-1 and TRBJ1-3, with TRBD1 as a possible D gene (5 bases). V was pared by 4 bases and J by 8 bases, with 21 bases between. The V gene's germline CDR1 is MGHRA and CDR2 YSYEKL. The CDR3 sequence is 16 residues long. CDR3 loop: CASSRAQGSTGDTIYF. The CDR3 DNA is TGCGCCAGCAGCCGGGCACAAGGGTCGACGGGGGACACCATATATTTT.

The chain combines TRBV20-1 with TRBJ2-7, with D possibly being TRBD2 (5 bases). CDR1 is DFQATT and CDR2 is SNEGSKA in the germline V gene (reference sequence). Trimming cost V 1 base and J 12 bases, with 16 bases left between them. The CDR3 length is 12 residues. The CDR3 sequence: CSARARAGPGYF. The CDR3 nucleotides are TGCAGTGCTAGAGCTAGGGCGGGCCCGGGGTACTTC.

This clonotype has more than one count but fewer than ten. The rearrangement joins TRBV5-6 to TRBJ2-1; tentatively, D is TRBD1 (6 bases). Germline loops: CDR1 SGHDT, CDR2 YYEEEE. V dropped 4 bases and J dropped 3 bases, with 11 bases sitting between them. CDR3 length: 14 residues. For the CDR3, the DNA is TGTGCCAGCAGCCAGAGGACAGTCTACAATGAGCAGTTCTTC. This codes for CASSQRTVYNEQFF.

This clonotype has just a few counts. The V gene is TRBV5-1, the J gene TRBJ1-5; D is possibly TRBD1 (6 bases). This CDR3 comprises 16 residues. CDR1 is SGHRS, CDR2 YFSETQ, per germline. V shed 2 bases and J shed 3 bases, with 15 bases lying between them. CDR3 in DNA: TGCGCCAGCAGCTTCCTCCCGGGGGCCACCAATCAGCCCCAGCATTTT. Translating gives CASSFLPGATNQPQHF. Full variable domain (remainder filled in from reference TRBV5-1 and TRBJ1-5): KAGVTQTPRYLIKTRGQQVTLSCSPISGHRSVSWYQQTPGQGLQFLFEYFSETQRNKGNFPGRFSGRQFSNSRSEMNVSTLELGDSALYLCASSFLPGATNQPQHFGDGTRLSIL.